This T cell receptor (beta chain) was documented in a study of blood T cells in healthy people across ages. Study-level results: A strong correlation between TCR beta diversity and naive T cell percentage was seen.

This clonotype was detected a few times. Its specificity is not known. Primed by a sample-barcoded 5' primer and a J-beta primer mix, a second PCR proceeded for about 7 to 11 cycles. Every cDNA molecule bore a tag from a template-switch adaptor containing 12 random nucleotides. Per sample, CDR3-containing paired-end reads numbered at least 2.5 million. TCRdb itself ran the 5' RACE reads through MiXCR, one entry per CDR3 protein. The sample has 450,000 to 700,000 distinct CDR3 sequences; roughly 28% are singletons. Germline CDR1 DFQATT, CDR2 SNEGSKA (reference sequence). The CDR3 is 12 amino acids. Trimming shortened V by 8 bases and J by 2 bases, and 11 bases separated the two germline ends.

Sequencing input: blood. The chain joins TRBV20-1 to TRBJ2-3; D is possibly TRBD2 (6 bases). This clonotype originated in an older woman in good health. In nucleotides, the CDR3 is TGCAGTTCAGCGGGTAACACAGATACGCAGTATTTT. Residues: CSSAGNTDTQYF.